The 26 T cell receptor beta chains below come from one sample, sequenced in a study of blood T cell repertoires in COVID-19. Produced via immunoSEQ multiplex PCR; TCRdb's table is partial and in-frame only. The repertoire includes roughly 340,000 clones, around nine tenths of them detected once, and 2.5% to 4% sits in the top ten. Material for sequencing was peripheral blood. The receptors come from a woman aged 18-29 years who had recovered from COVID-19.

J is TRBJ2-5 and V is TRBV3-1 (or the pseudogene TRBV3-2); 9 bases are a match to TRBD2. The junction had 9 bases not matched to a gene; V was cut back by 3 bases and J by 7 bases. CDR1 and CDR2 (germline): LGHDT, YNNKEL (reference sequence). There are 15 residues in the CDR3. The CDR3 DNA reads as TGTGCCAGCAGCCACGCGACTAGCGGAAAGGGGACCCAGTACTTC. Its protein is CASSHATSGKGTQYF.

The chain has TRBV19 and TRBJ1-3; D not certain. The CDR3 covers 13 residues. Germline V CDR1 and CDR2: LNHDA, SQIVND (reference sequence). V was shortened by 3 bases and J by 8 bases, with 11 bases between the two germline ends. The CDR3 DNA reads as TGTGCCAGTAGTATTAGCCAGAGCTACACCATATATTTT. Encoded protein: CASSISQSYTIYF.

This clone was picked up one time. V usage is TRBV6-1 and J usage is TRBJ2-7; D gene uncertain. The germline gives CDR1 MNHNS, CDR2 SASEGT. The V gene lost 3 bases and the J gene lost 3 bases, with 9 bases spanning the gap. The CDR3 extends over 13 amino acids. The CDR3 DNA reads TGTGCCAGCAGTGAGGGCAGTCTCTACGAGCAGTACGTC. It is translated as CASSEGSLYEQYV.

This sequence joins TRBV5-6 and TRBJ1-5; D might be TRBD1 (6 bases). V lost 1 base and J 4 bases, leaving 12 bases between the germline ends. Germline-derived CDR1 and CDR2 are SGHDT and YYEEEE. The CDR3 runs to 15 residues. The CDR3 DNA sequence: TGTGCCAGCAGCTTGAAGACAGGCCGAAATCAGCCCCAGCATTTT. The encoded protein is CASSLKTGRNQPQHF.

The genes are TRBV7-2 and TRBJ1-2; maybe TRBD1 (5 bases). Trimming removed 3 bases at V and 0 bases at J, with 11 bases between. The CDR3 runs 15 residues. Germline values: CDR1 SGHTA, CDR2 FQGNSA. CDR3 region: CASSFWGDANYGYTF. The CDR3 region has the DNA TGTGCCAGCAGCTTTTGGGGGGATGCTAACTATGGCTACACCTTC.

The CDR3, as DNA: TGTGCCAGCAGCTACCTAAGGGGCGGCCAAGCCACCGGGGAGCTGTTTTTT. Its translation: CASSYLRGGQATGELFF. The V call is TRBV7-2, the J call TRBJ2-2; D is possibly TRBD1 (5 bases). CDR3 size: 17 residues. The germline V and J ends were trimmed by 4 bases and 4 bases, with 19 bases remaining between them. The germline V gene has CDR1 SGHTA and CDR2 FQGNSA.

This chain connects TRBV7-7 to TRBJ2-7; no clear D gene. This CDR3 has 11 residues. Germline V CDR1 and CDR2: SSHAT, FNYEAQ (reference sequence). The DNA for the CDR3 is TGTGCCAGCAGCTTCTCCCACGAGCAGTACGTC. Its protein product is CASSFSHEQYV.

The V call is TRBV27, the J call TRBJ1-5, with 11 bases aligning to TRBD1. Looked up from germline, CDR1 is MNHEY and CDR2 is SMNVEV (reference sequence). CDR3 size: 16 residues. The J segment lost 0 bases and the V segment lost 6 bases, leaving 4 bases of the junction unmatched. CDR3 in DNA: TGTGCCAGCAGATCCGGGACAGGGGGTAGCAATCAGCCCCAGCATTTT. This codes for CASRSGTGGSNQPQHF.

The gene calls are TRBV7-2 and TRBJ2-1; 12 bases map to TRBD2. V gave up 3 bases and J gave up 9 bases; unmatched junction bases: 3. The length of the CDR3 is 14 residues. CDR1 is SGHTA, CDR2 FQGNSA, per germline. The CDR3 sequence: CASSLTSGRGEQFF. The CDR3 DNA follows: TGTGCCAGCAGCTTGACTAGCGGGAGAGGTGAGCAGTTCTTC. The whole variable domain, filled in from reference TRBV7-2 and TRBJ2-1, reads GAGVSQSPSNKVTEKGKDVELRCDPISGHTALYWYRQSLGQGLEFLIYFQGNSAPDKSGLPSDRFSAERTGGSVSTLTIQRTQQEDSAVYLCASSLTSGRGEQFFGPGTRLTVL.

V and J are TRBV6-5 and TRBJ2-7; D gene unclear. This CDR3 spans 15 amino acids. Trimming removed 2 bases at V and 7 bases at J, with 18 bases between. Germline lookup yields CDR1 MNHEY and CDR2 SVGAGI. For the CDR3, the DNA is TGTGCCAGCAGTTACCCCGAGGTCCAGCCTGGGGAGCAGTACGTC. Its translation is CASSYPEVQPGEQYV.

This rearrangement joins TRBV6-2 or TRBV6-3 to TRBJ1-2; the D is unclear. Germline CDR1 MNHEY, CDR2 SVGEGT. The CDR3 loop spans 13 amino acids. Trimming left V 2 bases short and J 2 bases short, with 6 bases between. CDR3 in amino acids: CASSYKLNYGYTF. The CDR3 DNA reads as TGTGCCAGCAGTTACAAGCTAAACTATGGCTACACCTTC.

This chain joins TRBV6-5 and TRBJ2-1; the match to TRBD1 covers 10 bases. The CDR3 is 14 residues long. The germline gives CDR1 MNHEY, CDR2 SVGAGI. The V and J ends lost 8 bases and 4 bases, in that order; junction bases with no gene match: 5. The CDR3 nucleotides read TGTGCCAGCGGGGACAGGGGCCCTTACAATGAGCAGTTCTTC. Its protein product is CASGDRGPYNEQFF.

The chain combines TRBV19 with TRBJ1-5; D not resolved. Germline lookup yields CDR1 LNHDA and CDR2 SQIVND (reference sequence). The V end was cut by 6 bases, the J end by 1 base, with 10 bases between. This CDR3 comprises 14 residues. Written as DNA, the CDR3 is TGTGCCAGTAGGCGGGAGATAAGCAATCAGCCCCAGCATTTT. This gives the protein CASRREISNQPQHF.

The genes are TRBV19 and TRBJ1-4; no clear D gene. V lost 2 bases, J lost 0 bases, and 10 bases lay in between. The CDR3 covers 16 residues. CDR1 LNHDA and CDR2 SQIVND come from the germline V gene (reference sequence). The CDR3 sequence: CASSITGRSTNEKLFF. CDR3 sequence (DNA): TGTGCCAGTAGTATAACCGGGAGGTCAACTAATGAAAAACTGTTTTTT.

This clone was observed once. V usage is TRBV18 and J usage is TRBJ1-2; D remains unclear. The CDR3 extends over 14 amino acids. Trimming left V 3 bases short and J 2 bases short, with 10 bases between. Germline V gives CDR1 KGHSH, CDR2 LQKENI. CDR3 coding DNA: TGTGCCAGCTCACCGCGCGTACAGAACTATGGCTACACCTTC. It yields the protein CASSPRVQNYGYTF.

The chain uses TRBV7-2 and TRBJ1-2; no firm D call. The CDR3 totals 14 residues. Germline V gene data show CDR1 as SGHTA and CDR2 as FQGNSA. V dropped 5 bases and J dropped 1 base, with 11 bases sitting between them. The CDR3 DNA sequence: TGTGCCAGCAGCCCCCTGACTCTTAACTATGGCTACACCTTC. Amino acid sequence: CASSPLTLNYGYTF.

This clone has just a few counts. The rearrangement uses TRBV6-2 or TRBV6-3 and TRBJ2-3; TRBD2 might be the D (5 bases). V gave up 1 base and J gave up 0 bases, with 8 bases separating them. Germline CDR1 and CDR2: MNHEY and SVGEGT. This CDR3 spans 15 amino acids. This chain's CDR3 is CASSYLDSSTDTQYF. CDR3 nucleotides: TGTGCCAGCAGTTACTTGGACTCAAGCACAGATACGCAGTATTTT.

The chain is built from TRBV7-8 and TRBJ1-1, with TRBD1 matching 7 bases. Losses at the gene ends were 1 base for V and 4 bases for J; bases not matched to a gene: 0. The germline V gene encodes CDR1 SGHVS and CDR2 FQNEAQ. CDR3 length equals 13 residues. As DNA, the CDR3 is TGTGCCAGCAGCTTAGGACAGGGCACTGAAGCTTTCTTT. Its protein is CASSLGQGTEAFF.

V usage is TRBV10-2 and J usage is TRBJ1-4; 9 bases agree with TRBD1. The CDR3 contains 15 residues. The junction had 7 bases not matched to a gene; V was cut back by 3 bases and J by 8 bases. The germline CDR1 and CDR2 sequences are WSHSY and SAAADI. CDR3 amino acids: CASSEGNRGHEKLFF. The CDR3, as DNA: TGCGCCAGCAGTGAAGGGAACAGGGGGCACGAAAAACTGTTTTTT.

The V call is TRBV4-1, the J call TRBJ1-2; possibly TRBD1 for D (6 bases). V lost 2 bases, J lost 3 bases, and 22 bases lay in between. The germline V gene has CDR1 MGHRA and CDR2 YSYEKL. The CDR3 extends over 18 amino acids. DNA for the CDR3: TGCGCCAGCAGCCAACTGGGGGAGACAGGCACTATTCACTATGGCTACACCTTC. Translated: CASSQLGETGTIHYGYTF.

The chain couples TRBV6-2 or TRBV6-3 to TRBJ2-2; D gene uncertain. This CDR3 has 15 amino acids. The ends were cut back, 6 bases at V and 5 bases at J, with 16 bases in the middle. CDR1 is MNHEY and CDR2 is SVGEGT in the germline V gene. Written as DNA, the CDR3 is TGTGCCAGCAGCCCCATACGCGGCGATACCGGGGAGCTGTTTTTT. Its protein product is CASSPIRGDTGELFF.

The chain carries TRBV7-9 and TRBJ1-1; D may be TRBD1 (5 bases). Trimming stripped 2 bases from V and 4 bases from J, with 11 bases between. Looked up from germline, CDR1 is SEHNR and CDR2 is FQNEAQ (reference sequence). This CDR3 has 14 residues. CDR3 in DNA: TGTGCCAGCAGCTTACAGGGTAGGGGCACTGAAGCTTTCTTT. As protein: CASSLQGRGTEAFF. Together with reference TRBV7-9 and TRBJ1-1, the CDR3 gives the full variable domain: DTGVSQNPRHKITKRGQNVTFRCDPISEHNRLYWYRQTLGQGPEFLTYFQNEAQLEKSRLLSDRFSAERPKGSFSTLEIQRTEQGDSAMYLCASSLQGRGTEAFFGQGTRLTVV.

This chain connects TRBV6-5 to TRBJ1-4, with D possibly being TRBD1 (5 bases). The CDR3 extends over 14 amino acids. The V end lost 5 bases, the J end lost 0 bases, and 7 bases lay between the germline ends. Per the germline V gene, CDR1 is MNHEY and CDR2 is SVGAGI. CDR3 sequence (DNA): TGTGCCAGCAGTAAGACAGCAACTAATGAAAAACTGTTTTTT. This codes for CASSKTATNEKLFF.

This clone has just one count. V and J are TRBV11-2 and TRBJ1-4; unclear D gene. The CDR3 consists of 13 residues. V lost 5 bases and J 7 bases, leaving 11 bases between the germline ends. Germline V gene data show CDR1 as SGHAT and CDR2 as FQNNGV. For the CDR3, the DNA is TGTGCCAGCAGCAAAACGCTACTTGAAAAACTGTTTTTT. Its protein product is CASSKTLLEKLFF.

The rearrangement uses TRBV9 and TRBJ1-3; no firm D call. Germline CDR1 reads SGDLS; CDR2 reads YYNGEE. There are 13 residues in the CDR3. V was cut by 6 bases and J by 2 bases, with 9 bases left in between. CDR3 sequence: CASKQTPGNTIYF. The DNA of the CDR3 is TGTGCCAGCAAACAGACCCCTGGAAACACCATATATTTT.

The chain has TRBV5-6 and TRBJ2-3; D perhaps matches TRBD2 (6 bases). CDR1 is SGHDT and CDR2 is YYEEEE in the germline V gene. Trimming left V 6 bases short and J 3 bases short, with 11 bases between. There are 13 residues in the CDR3. CDR3 coding DNA: TGTGCCAGCACCTGGAGGGGAACAGATACGCAGTATTTT. It translates to CASTWRGTDTQYF.